This T cell receptor (beta chain) came from a study of blood T cell repertoires in COVID-19. Study-level information: COVID-19 samples collected from the United States, Italy and Spain covered acute and convalescent phases. The analysed material was cDNA or gDNA that came from T cells, B-cell-depleted T cells, or PBMCs.

The CDR3 is 15 amino acids. V lost 5 bases and J lost 5, with 15 bases in between. Per germline, CDR1 SGHTA and CDR2 FQGNSA. The repertoire was sequenced with immunoSEQ multiplex PCR; TCRdb's copy has only in-frame clones and lacks some. The sample gives 100,000 to 150,000 clones, 86% of which show up once; about 4.1% is in the top ten. This receptor was taken from a middle-aged man with acute or convalescent COVID-19. The chain carries TRBV7-2 and TRBJ1-4, with D perhaps matching TRBD1 (6 bases). The specimen sequenced was peripheral blood. The CDR3 sequence: CASSATGHWNEKLFF. In nucleotides, the CDR3 is TGTGCCAGCAGCGCGACGGGACACTGGAATGAAAAACTGTTTTTT.